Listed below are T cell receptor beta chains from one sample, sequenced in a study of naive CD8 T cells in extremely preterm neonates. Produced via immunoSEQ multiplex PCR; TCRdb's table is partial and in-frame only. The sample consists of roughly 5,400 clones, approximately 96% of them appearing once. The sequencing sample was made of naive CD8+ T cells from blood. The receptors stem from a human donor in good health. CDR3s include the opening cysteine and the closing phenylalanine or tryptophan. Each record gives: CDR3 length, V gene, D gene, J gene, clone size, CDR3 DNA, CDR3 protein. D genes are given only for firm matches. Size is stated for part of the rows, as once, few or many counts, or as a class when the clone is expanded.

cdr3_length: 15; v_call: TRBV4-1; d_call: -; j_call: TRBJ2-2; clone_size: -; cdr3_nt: TGCGCCAGCAGCCAAGCACAGGGAGGGACCGGGGAGCTGTTTTTT; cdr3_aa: CASSQAQGGTGELFF
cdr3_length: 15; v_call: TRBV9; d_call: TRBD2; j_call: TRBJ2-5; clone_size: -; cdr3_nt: TGTGCCAGCAGCGTAGAAGCGGGAGGGCCTCAAGAGCAGTACTTC; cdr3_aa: CASSVEAGGPQEQYF
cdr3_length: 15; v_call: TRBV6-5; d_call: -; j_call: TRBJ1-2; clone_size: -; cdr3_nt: TGTGCCAGCAGTTACTCTGCGATGGGGGCTCAAGGCTACACCTTC; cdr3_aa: CASSYSAMGAQGYTF
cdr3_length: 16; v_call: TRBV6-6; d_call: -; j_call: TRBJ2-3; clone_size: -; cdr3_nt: TGTGCCAGCAGTTACAAACTTGTGTCAGGTTTGGATACGCAGTATTTT; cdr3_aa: CASSYKLVSGLDTQYF
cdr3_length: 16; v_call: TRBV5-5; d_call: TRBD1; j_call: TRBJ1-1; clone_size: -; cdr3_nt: TGTGCCAGCAGCATATCGACAGGGGCAACGAACACTGAAGCTTTCTTT; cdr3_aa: CASSISTGATNTEAFF
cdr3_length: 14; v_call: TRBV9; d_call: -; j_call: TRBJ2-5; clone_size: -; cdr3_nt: TGTGCCAGCAGCGTATACTTGAGCGCGGAGACCCAGTACTTC; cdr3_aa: CASSVYLSAETQYF
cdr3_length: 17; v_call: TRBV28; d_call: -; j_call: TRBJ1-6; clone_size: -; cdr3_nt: TGTGCCAGCAGTCCTCGGATCCGACACTCTTATAATTCACCCCTCCACTTT; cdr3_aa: CASSPRIRHSYNSPLHF
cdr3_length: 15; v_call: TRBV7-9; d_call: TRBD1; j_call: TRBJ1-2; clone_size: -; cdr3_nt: TGTGCCAGCAGCTTAGGGTCGGACAGGTACTATGGCTACACCTTC; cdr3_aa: CASSLGSDRYYGYTF
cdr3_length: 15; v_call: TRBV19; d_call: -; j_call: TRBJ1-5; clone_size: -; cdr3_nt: TGTGCCAGTAGTATAGCTTCGGGTGGGAATCAGCCCCAGCATTTT; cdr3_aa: CASSIASGGNQPQHF
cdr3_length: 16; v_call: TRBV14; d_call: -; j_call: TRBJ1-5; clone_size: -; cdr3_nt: TGTGCCAGCAGCCTTCAGTGGGGGGGCCCTGGTAGGCCCCAGCATTTT; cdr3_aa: CASSLQWGGPGRPQHF
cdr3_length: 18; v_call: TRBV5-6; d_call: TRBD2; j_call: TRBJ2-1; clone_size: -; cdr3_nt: TGTGCCAGCAGCTTGGGGGGGAACGGGCTAGCGGGAGTAAAGGAGCAGTTCTTC; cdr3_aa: CASSLGGNGLAGVKEQFF
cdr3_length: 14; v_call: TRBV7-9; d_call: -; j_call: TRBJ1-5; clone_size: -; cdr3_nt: TGTGCCAGCAGCTTTTCAGGGTTTAATCAGCCCCAGCATTTT; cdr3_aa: CASSFSGFNQPQHF
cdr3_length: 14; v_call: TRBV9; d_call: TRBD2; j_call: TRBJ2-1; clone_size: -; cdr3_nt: TGTGCCAGCAGCCCTAGCGGGGTCTACAATGAGCAGTTCTTC; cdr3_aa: CASSPSGVYNEQFF
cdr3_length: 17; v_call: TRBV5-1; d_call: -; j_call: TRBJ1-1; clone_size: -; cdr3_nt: TGCGCCAGCAGCCTAATAGCATTGGGACATATGAACACTGAAGCTTTCTTT; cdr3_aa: CASSLIALGHMNTEAFF
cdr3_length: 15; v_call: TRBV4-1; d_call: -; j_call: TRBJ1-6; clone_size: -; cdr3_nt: TGCGCCAGCAGCCAAGAGTTGGGGGGGAATTCACCCCTCCACTTT; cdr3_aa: CASSQELGGNSPLHF
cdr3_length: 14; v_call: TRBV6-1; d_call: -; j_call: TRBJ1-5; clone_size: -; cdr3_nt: TGTGCCAGCAGTGAGGTACATAGCAATCAGCCCCAGCATTTT; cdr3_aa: CASSEVHSNQPQHF
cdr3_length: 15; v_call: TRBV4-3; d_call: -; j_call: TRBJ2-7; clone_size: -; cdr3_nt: TGCGCCAGCAGCCAAGAACACCGGCCAAACTACGAGCAGTACTTC; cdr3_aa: CASSQEHRPNYEQYF
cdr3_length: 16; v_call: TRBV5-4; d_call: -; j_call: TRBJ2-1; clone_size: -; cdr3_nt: TGTGCCAGCAGCGACCTGGGACTGAGCTCCTACAATGAGCAGTTCTTC; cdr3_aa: CASSDLGLSSYNEQFF
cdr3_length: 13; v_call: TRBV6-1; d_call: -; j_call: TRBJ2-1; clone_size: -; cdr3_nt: TGTGCCAGCAGTCTCCGGGTCTACAATGAGCAGTTCTTC; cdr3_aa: CASSLRVYNEQFF
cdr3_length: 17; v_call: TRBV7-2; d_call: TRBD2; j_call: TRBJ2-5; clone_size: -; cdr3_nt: TGTGCCAGCAGCTTACGGGGCAGCGGGGGGCTCGGGGAGACCCAGTACTTC; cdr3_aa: CASSLRGSGGLGETQYF
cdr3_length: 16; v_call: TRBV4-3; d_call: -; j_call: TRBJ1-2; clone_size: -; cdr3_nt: TGCGCCAGCAGCCAAGATCGTCGTACAGGCCCCTATGGCTACACCTTC; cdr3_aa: CASSQDRRTGPYGYTF
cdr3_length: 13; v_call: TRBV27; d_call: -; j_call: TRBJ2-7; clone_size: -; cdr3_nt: TGTGCCAGCAGTTTAGGGCTAGCGTACGAGCAGTACTTC; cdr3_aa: CASSLGLAYEQYF
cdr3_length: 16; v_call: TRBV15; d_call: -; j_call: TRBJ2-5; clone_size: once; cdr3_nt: TGTGCCACCAGCAGAGATGTAGCAGGGGCGTGGGAGACCCAGTACTTC; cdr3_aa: CATSRDVAGAWETQYF
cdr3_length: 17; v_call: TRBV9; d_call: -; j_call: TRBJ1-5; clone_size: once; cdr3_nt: TGTGCCAGCAGCGTAGGGGGGGGCCCCTATAGCAATCAGCCCCAGCATTTT; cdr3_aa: CASSVGGGPYSNQPQHF
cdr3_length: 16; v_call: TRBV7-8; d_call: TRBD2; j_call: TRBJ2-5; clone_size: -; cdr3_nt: TGTGCCAGCAGCTTACTGTCTAGCGGGCCACAAGAGACCCAGTACTTC; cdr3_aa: CASSLLSSGPQETQYF
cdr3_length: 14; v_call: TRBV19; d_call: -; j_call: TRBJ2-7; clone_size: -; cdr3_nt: TGTGCCAGTAGTATAGAAGCTGAGGTTAGCGAGCAGTACTTC; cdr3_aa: CASSIEAEVSEQYF
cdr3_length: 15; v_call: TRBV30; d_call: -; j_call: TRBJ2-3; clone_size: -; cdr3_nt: TGTGCCTGGATCCAACGGGGGTCGCTCACAGATACGCAGTATTTT; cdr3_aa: CAWIQRGSLTDTQYF
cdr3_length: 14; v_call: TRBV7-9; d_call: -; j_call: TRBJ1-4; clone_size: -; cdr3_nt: TGTGCCAGCAGCTCCGGGATGGGCCAACAAAAACTGTTTTTT; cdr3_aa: CASSSGMGQQKLFF
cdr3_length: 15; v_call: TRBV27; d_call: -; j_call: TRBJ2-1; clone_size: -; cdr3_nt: TGTGCCAGCAGTTTCTCCGGGAGCTCCTACAATGAGCAGTTCTTC; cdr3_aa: CASSFSGSSYNEQFF
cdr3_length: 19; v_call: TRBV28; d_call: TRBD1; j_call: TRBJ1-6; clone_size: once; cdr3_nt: TGTGCCAGCAGTTCGACAGGGGGGGTACTTTACTCCTATAATTCACCCCTCCACTTT; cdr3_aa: CASSSTGGVLYSYNSPLHF
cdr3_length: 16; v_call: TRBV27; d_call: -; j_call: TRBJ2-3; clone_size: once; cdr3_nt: TGTGCCAGCAGTTATATAGCGAGAACGGGCACAGATACGCAGTATTTT; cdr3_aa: CASSYIARTGTDTQYF
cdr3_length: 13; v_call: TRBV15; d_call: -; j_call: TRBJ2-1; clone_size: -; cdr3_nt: TGTGCCACCAGCAGCGGACCGGGGTATGAGCAGTTCTTC; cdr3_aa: CATSSGPGYEQFF
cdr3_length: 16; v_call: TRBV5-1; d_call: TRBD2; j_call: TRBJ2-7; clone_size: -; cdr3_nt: TGCGCCAGCAGCTTGGGGCAGCGGGAGGTCTCCTACGAGCAGTACTTC; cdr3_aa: CASSLGQREVSYEQYF
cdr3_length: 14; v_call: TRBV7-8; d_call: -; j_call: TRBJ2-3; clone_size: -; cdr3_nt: TGTGCCAGCAGCCCGTCCGGTAGCACAGATACGCAGTATTTT; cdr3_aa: CASSPSGSTDTQYF
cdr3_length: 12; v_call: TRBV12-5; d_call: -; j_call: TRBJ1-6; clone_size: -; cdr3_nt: TGTGCTAACACGGGTCCCCCTTCACCCCTCCACTTT; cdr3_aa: CANTGPPSPLHF
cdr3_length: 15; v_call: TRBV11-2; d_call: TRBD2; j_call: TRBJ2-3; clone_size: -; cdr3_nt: TGTGCCAGCAGCTTAGCACTAGCGGGAGGTGATACGCAGTATTTT; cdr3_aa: CASSLALAGGDTQYF
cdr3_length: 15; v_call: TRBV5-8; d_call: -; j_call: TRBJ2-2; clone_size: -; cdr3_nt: TGTGCCAGCAGCTTGGGGACAGTGAACACCGGGGAGCTGTTTTTT; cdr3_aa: CASSLGTVNTGELFF
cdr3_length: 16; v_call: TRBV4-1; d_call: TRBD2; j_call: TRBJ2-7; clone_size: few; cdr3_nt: TGCGCCAGCAGCCTCACTTGGGGACTAGCGGCCTACGAGCAGTACTTC; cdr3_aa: CASSLTWGLAAYEQYF
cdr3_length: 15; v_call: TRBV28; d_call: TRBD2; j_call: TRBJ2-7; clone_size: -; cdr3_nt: TGTGCCAGCAGTCCCTACCTAGGACTAGCGGGAGAGATGTACTTC; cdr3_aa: CASSPYLGLAGEMYF
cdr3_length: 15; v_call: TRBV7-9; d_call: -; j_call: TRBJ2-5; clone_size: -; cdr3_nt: TGTGCCAGCAGCTTACCGGACTTAAAACGCGAGACCCAGTACTTC; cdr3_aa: CASSLPDLKRETQYF
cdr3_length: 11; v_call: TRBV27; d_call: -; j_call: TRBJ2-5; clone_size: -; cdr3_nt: TGTGCCAGCCTAGAAGGAGAGACCCAGTACTTC; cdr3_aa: CASLEGETQYF
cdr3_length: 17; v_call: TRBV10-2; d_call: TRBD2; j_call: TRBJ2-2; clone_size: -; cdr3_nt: TGCGCCAGCAGTGAGCTCTCTAGCGGGAGGAACACCGGGGAGCTGTTTTTT; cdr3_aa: CASSELSSGRNTGELFF